These T cell receptor beta chains were read from a single sample in a study of cytomegalovirus exposure and HLA in healthy donors. Measured with immunoSEQ multiplex PCR; TCRdb has only the in-frame clones, and not every one. The sample includes about 63,000 clones, around 92% of them seen just once. Sequenced material: PBMCs. The origin of the receptors is a woman aged 18-29 years in good health and CMV-seronegative. The CDR3 runs from the conserved cysteine through the conserved F or W. The order of the fields is D gene, V gene, J gene, clone size, CDR3 DNA, CDR3 protein. D genes are given only for firm matches. Clone size is shown for a subset of rows, as once, few, many or a class of expanded clone.

NA,TRBV27,TRBJ1-5,NA,TGTGCCAGCACTGAGGGAGGGGACCAGCCCCAGCATTTT,CASTEGGDQPQHF
TRBD1,TRBV5-1,TRBJ1-2,NA,TGCGCCAGCAGCACGGTCCTGACAGGGGGGAACTATGGCTACACCTTC,CASSTVLTGGNYGYTF
NA,TRBV5-5,TRBJ1-1,NA,TGTGCCAGCAGCACATCAGGGGCCCCTGGGACTGAAGCTTTCTTT,CASSTSGAPGTEAFF
TRBD1,TRBV4-2,TRBJ2-1,NA,TGTGCCAGCAGCCATACAGGGGCGAGCTCCTACAATGAGCAGTTCTTC,CASSHTGASSYNEQFF
TRBD2,TRBV9,TRBJ2-3,NA,TGTGCCAGCAGCGTAGGACTAGCGGGAGTTGCAGATACGCAGTATTTT,CASSVGLAGVADTQYF
TRBD1,TRBV6-5,TRBJ2-5,NA,TGTGCCAGCAAAACCCCAGGGGGAATAGAGACCCAGTACTTC,CASKTPGGIETQYF
NA,TRBV9,TRBJ2-5,NA,TGTGCCAGCAGCGTAGCGGGGGTGGAGACCCAGTACTTC,CASSVAGVETQYF
NA,TRBV9,TRBJ2-2,NA,TGTGCCAGCAGCGCAACCGACAGATCCCTATCCACCGGGGAGCTGTTTTTT,CASSATDRSLSTGELFF
TRBD1,TRBV28,TRBJ1-1,NA,TGTGCCAGCAGTAAGGCAGGGGGCACTGAAGCTTTCTTT,CASSKAGGTEAFF
TRBD1,TRBV19,TRBJ1-1,few,TGTGCCAGTAGTACGACAGGGAGGCCTGAAGCTTTCTTT,CASSTTGRPEAFF
NA,TRBV10-2,TRBJ2-1,NA,TGCGCCAGCAGTGAGTCGCATGGGGGCTTAGCCTACAATGAGCAGTTCTTC,CASSESHGGLAYNEQFF